This T cell receptor (beta chain) is drawn from a study of PD-L1 blockade in urothelial cancer. The overall study: Peripheral blood specimens exhibited a median yield of approximately 140,000 T cells. Study observations and caveats: Tumor-linked clones in blood grew more by 3 weeks in durable-benefit patients.

Points on this clone: Its antigen is undetermined.

The CDR3 has 13 residues. The V end was cut by 0 bases, the J end by 3 bases, with 6 bases between. The V gene's germline CDR1 is SGDLS and CDR2 YYNGEE. Produced via immunoSEQ multiplex PCR; TCRdb's table is partial and in-frame only. The sample yields some 110,000 clones, approximately 90% seen once. Stated time point: peripheral blood 6 weeks after treatment start. This rearrangement joins TRBV9 to TRBJ2-5; no clear D gene. The TCR was taken from a man aged 55-75 years with urothelial cancer. Sequencing used PBMCs, obtained around atezolizumab (anti-PD-L1) treatment. CDR3 nucleotide sequence: TGTGCCAGCAGCGTAGCTCGAGAAGAGACCCAGTACTTC. Its translation: CASSVAREETQYF. The full variable domain, in which reference TRBV9 and TRBJ2-5 provide the parts outside the CDR3, is DSGVTQTPKHLITATGQRVTLRCSPRSGDLSVYWYQQSLDQGLQFLIQYYNGEERAKGNILERFSAQQFPDLHSELNLSSLELGDSALYFCASSVAREETQYFGPGTRLLVL.